These 26 T cell receptor beta chains were sequenced from one sample in a study of cytomegalovirus exposure and HLA in healthy donors. The PCR had 60 Vbeta and 13 Jbeta primers. The table came from immunoSEQ multiplex PCR; TCRdb's copy has only in-frame clones and leaves some out. The repertoire consists of some 180,000 clones, with 73% occurring once and the leading ten covering 5.4%. Source material: PBMCs. The receptors originated from a woman between 18 and 29 years old in good health and CMV-seropositive.

This sequence joins TRBV27 and TRBJ2-2, with unresolved D. Germline V lookup: CDR1 MNHEY, CDR2 SMNVEV (reference sequence). This CDR3 contains 15 residues. V lost 6 bases and J lost 1, with 12 bases in between. The CDR3 DNA is TGTGCCAGCAGCCTCGGTTCGGTGAACACCGGGGAGCTGTTTTTT. Protein: CASSLGSVNTGELFF.

The V gene is TRBV6-1, the J gene TRBJ1-5; D is perhaps TRBD1 (5 bases). The V end was cut by 3 bases, the J end by 3 bases, with 15 bases between. The germline CDR1 and CDR2 sequences are MNHNS and SASEGT. The CDR3 sequence is 16 residues long. The chain's CDR3 is CASSESPSGFNQPQHF. For the CDR3, the DNA is TGTGCCAGCAGTGAGTCGCCCTCAGGGTTCAATCAGCCCCAGCATTTT.

The chain employs TRBV7-6 and TRBJ1-4, with a weak D call TRBD1 (5 bases). Trimming took 5 bases from V and 7 from J, leaving 14 bases between them. The CDR3 extends over 14 amino acids. Looked up from germline, CDR1 is SGHVS and CDR2 is FNYEAQ. The CDR3 DNA sequence: TGTGCCAGCAGCGCCCGTCAGGGTGGTGAAAAACTGTTTTTT. It encodes CASSARQGGEKLFF. Full variable domain (remainder filled in from reference TRBV7-6 and TRBJ1-4): GAGVSQSPRYKVTKRGQDVALRCDPISGHVSLYWYRQALGQGPEFLTYFNYEAQQDKSGLPNDRFSAERPEGSISTLTIQRTEQRDSAMYRCASSARQGGEKLFFGSGTQLSVL.

The chain joins TRBV4-2 to TRBJ1-2; TRBD1 aligns across 7 bases. V dropped 4 bases and J dropped 4; count of bases not matched to a gene: 9. The CDR3 is 15 residues long. The germline CDR1 and CDR2 sequences are LGHNA and YNFKEQ. CDR3 sequence: CASSPDRATFYGYTF. The CDR3 DNA reads TGTGCCAGCAGCCCCGACAGGGCCACGTTCTATGGCTACACCTTC.

The rearrangement uses TRBV28 and TRBJ1-2, with D perhaps TRBD1 (6 bases). This CDR3 is built from 15 residues. Germline CDR1 reads MDHEN; CDR2 reads SYDVKM. Trimming shortened V by 1 base and J by 5 bases, and 14 bases separated the two germline ends. In DNA form, the CDR3 reads TGTGCCAGCAGTTTATCGGCAGGGGAGGGTTATGGCTACACCTTC. It specifies CASSLSAGEGYGYTF.

V and J are TRBV7-2 and TRBJ2-6; a possible D gene is TRBD2 (6 bases). CDR1 is SGHTA, CDR2 FQGNSA, per germline. Deletions cut 5 bases from V and 2 bases from J, with 19 bases between. This CDR3 spans 18 amino acids. CDR3 amino acids: CASSQESEGETGANVLTF. CDR3 DNA: TGTGCCAGCAGCCAAGAGTCGGAGGGCGAAACTGGGGCCAACGTCCTGACTTTC.

The chain joins TRBV28 to TRBJ2-7; tentatively, D is TRBD1 (5 bases). The CDR3 loop spans 13 amino acids. Per germline, CDR1 MDHEN and CDR2 SYDVKM. Deletions cut 6 bases from V and 6 bases from J, with 15 bases between. This chain's CDR3 is CASSLRTFGEQYF. The CDR3 DNA follows: TGTGCCAGCAGCCTCAGGACATTCGGCGAGCAGTACTTC.

The rearrangement links TRBV28 to TRBJ1-2; D is perhaps TRBD1 (5 bases). Per the germline V gene, CDR1 is MDHEN and CDR2 is SYDVKM. Trimming took off 1 base at V and 5 bases at J, with 11 bases between the two ends. The CDR3 has 14 amino acids. CDR3 sequence reads: CASSLSSGGYGYTF. The DNA of the CDR3 is TGTGCCAGCAGTTTATCGTCGGGGGGGTATGGCTACACCTTC.

V is TRBV30 and J is TRBJ1-5; 10 bases are a match to TRBD1. The V gene's germline CDR1 is GTSNPN and CDR2 SVGIG (reference sequence). This CDR3 spans 18 amino acids. V lost 2 bases and J lost 0; bases outside the gene matches: 10. The CDR3 is CAWSPARDRGYSNQPQHF. CDR3 in DNA: TGTGCCTGGAGTCCGGCGCGGGACAGGGGTTATAGCAATCAGCCCCAGCATTTT.

This chain connects TRBV30 to TRBJ1-4, with 7 bases matching TRBD1. The CDR3 totals 16 residues. Per germline, CDR1 GTSNPN and CDR2 SVGIG (reference sequence). V shed 4 bases, J shed 3 bases, and the junction held 11 bases outside the gene matches. CDR3 region: CAWNPGTAGANEKLFF. DNA of the CDR3: TGTGCCTGGAATCCCGGGACAGCTGGGGCTAATGAAAAACTGTTTTTT.

This clone appeared a few times. The chain joins TRBV5-1 to TRBJ1-4, with 8 bases aligning to TRBD1. CDR3 length: 15 residues. The germline V gene encodes CDR1 SGHRS and CDR2 YFSETQ. V lost 4 bases and J lost 8; bases outside the gene matches: 10. The CDR3 nucleotides read TGCGCCAGCAGCATAGACAGGGGTTGGACGGAAAAACTGTTTTTT. Translated: CASSIDRGWTEKLFF.

J is TRBJ2-5 and V is TRBV7-9, with no clear D. The CDR3 totals 14 residues. V was shortened by 8 bases and J by 0 bases, with 13 bases between the two germline ends. Germline CDR1 is SEHNR and CDR2 is FQNEAQ (reference sequence). CDR3 protein: CASCRSRDQETQYF. In DNA form, the CDR3 reads TGTGCCAGCTGTCGTTCTAGAGACCAAGAGACCCAGTACTTC.

The chain is built from TRBV9 and TRBJ2-1; 10 bases line up with TRBD2. Losses at the gene ends were 1 base for V and 8 bases for J; bases not matched to a gene: 6. This CDR3 has 15 residues. Germline V CDR1 and CDR2: SGDLS, YYNGEE. The CDR3 loop is CASSVLAGVYHEQFF. DNA of the CDR3: TGTGCCAGCAGCGTACTAGCGGGGGTTTACCATGAGCAGTTCTTC.

V is TRBV9 and J is TRBJ2-7, with unresolved D. Trimming took off 3 bases at V and 3 bases at J, with 7 bases between the two ends. This CDR3 region has 12 residues. Germline V gene data show CDR1 as SGDLS and CDR2 as YYNGEE. The CDR3 coding sequence is TGTGCCAGCAGCGGCAACGGCTACGAGCAGTACTTC. It yields the protein CASSGNGYEQYF.

The genes are TRBV7-8 and TRBJ2-7; TRBD2 might be the D (6 bases). Trimming took 0 bases from V and 2 from J, leaving 8 bases between them. The V gene's germline CDR1 is SGHVS and CDR2 FQNEAQ. The CDR3 is 14 residues long. CDR3: CASSLAGGTYEQYF. The CDR3 coding sequence is TGTGCCAGCAGCTTAGCGGGGGGTACCTACGAGCAGTACTTC.

This clone was seen a few times. The chain carries TRBV11-2 and TRBJ1-6, with TRBD1 identical over 7 bases. The CDR3 has 15 amino acids. Germline V CDR1 and CDR2: SGHAT, FQNNGV. The V segment lost 0 bases and the J segment 6 bases; nucleotides outside the gene matches: 2. The CDR3 loop reads CASSLEGQSNSPLHF. The CDR3 DNA is TGTGCCAGCAGCTTAGAGGGACAGAGTAATTCACCCCTCCACTTT.

V is TRBV29-1 and J is TRBJ2-6, with TRBD1 matching 7 bases. From germline, CDR1 is SQVTM and CDR2 ANQGSEA. The CDR3 covers 15 residues. The ends lost 3 bases at V and 2 bases at J; junction bases unmatched: 4. DNA of the CDR3: TGCAGCGTTGATGACAGGGCCCCTGGGGCCAACGTCCTGACTTTC. It is translated as CSVDDRAPGANVLTF. Using reference TRBV29-1 and TRBJ2-6 for the parts outside the CDR3, the full variable domain is SAVISQKPSRDICQRGTSLTIQCQVDSQVTMMFWYRQQPGQSLTLIATANQGSEATYESGFVIDKFPISRPNLTFSTLTVSNMSPEDSSIYLCSVDDRAPGANVLTFGAGSRLTVL.

This clone was found a few times. V is TRBV7-3 and J is TRBJ1-1; no clear D gene. CDR3 length equals 14 residues. The germline gives CDR1 SGHTA, CDR2 FQGTGA. V lost 3 bases and J 0 bases, leaving 8 bases between the germline ends. CDR3 amino acids: CASSFGNMNTEAFF. DNA for the CDR3: TGTGCCAGCAGCTTCGGGAACATGAACACTGAAGCTTTCTTT.

The chain recombines TRBV7-9 with TRBJ1-1; 7 bases match TRBD1. The germline V gene encodes CDR1 SEHNR and CDR2 FQNEAQ (reference sequence). The CDR3 runs 13 residues. The V gene end was trimmed by 7 bases and the J gene end by 4 bases; junction bases not matched to a gene: 6. CDR3 in DNA: TGTGCCAGCACCACAGGGGTGAGCACTGAAGCTTTCTTT. It yields the protein CASTTGVSTEAFF.

The V and J genes are TRBV7-2 and TRBJ2-1; maybe TRBD1 (5 bases). The CDR3 totals 14 residues. The germline CDR1 and CDR2 sequences are SGHTA and FQGNSA. V was cut by 1 base and J by 4 bases, with 8 bases left in between. This CDR3 is CASSLGQKYNEQFF. As DNA, the CDR3 is TGTGCCAGCAGCTTAGGACAGAAATACAATGAGCAGTTCTTC.

The gene calls are TRBV7-9 and TRBJ1-5, with TRBD1 identical over 10 bases. This CDR3 contains 15 residues. The V and J ends lost 4 bases and 5 bases, in that order; junction bases with no gene match: 5. Germline values: CDR1 SEHNR, CDR2 FQNEAQ (reference sequence). The CDR3 sequence: CASSSSGTGDQPQHF. CDR3 DNA: TGTGCCAGCAGCTCCTCCGGGACAGGGGATCAGCCCCAGCATTTT.

The chain is built from TRBV5-4 and TRBJ2-7, with TRBD1 identical over 7 bases. The length of the CDR3 is 16 residues. V shed 4 bases and J 5 bases; nucleotides not matched to a gene: 15. Germline CDR1 is SGHNT and CDR2 is YYREEE (reference sequence). Written as DNA, the CDR3 is TGTGCCAGCAGCCTCCCTTTGACAGGGAAGGTTCACGAGCAGTACTTC. Translation: CASSLPLTGKVHEQYF.

J is TRBJ2-1 and V is TRBV5-8, with TRBD2 identical over 10 bases. Germline V CDR1 and CDR2: SGHTS, YDEGEE. This CDR3 has 18 residues. J was trimmed by 2 bases and V by 0 bases; bases with no gene match: 8. CDR3 in amino acids: CASSLDGTSAGPYNEQFF. The CDR3, as DNA: TGTGCCAGCAGCTTGGACGGGACTAGCGCGGGCCCCTACAATGAGCAGTTCTTC.

The gene calls are TRBV5-1 and TRBJ1-5; no reliable D call. The V end lost 5 bases, the J end lost 0 bases, and 6 bases lay between the germline ends. Germline CDR1 is SGHRS and CDR2 is YFSETQ. There are 13 residues in the CDR3. Here the CDR3 reads CASRQDSNQPQHF. CDR3 nucleotides: TGCGCCAGCAGGCAGGATAGCAATCAGCCCCAGCATTTT.

The chain recombines TRBV5-1 with TRBJ1-3; TRBD1 aligns across 7 bases. This CDR3 contains 16 residues. Looked up from germline, CDR1 is SGHRS and CDR2 is YFSETQ. V was pared by 4 bases and J by 0 bases, with 7 bases of the junction left unmatched. This CDR3 is CASSEGQPLSGNTIYF. DNA for the CDR3: TGCGCCAGCAGCGAGGGACAGCCCCTCTCTGGAAACACCATATATTTT.

The chain has TRBV28 and TRBJ2-1; D is possibly TRBD2 (6 bases). The CDR3 runs 12 residues. V was trimmed by 5 bases and J by 10 bases, leaving 12 bases between them. Germline V gene sequence: CDR1 MDHEN, CDR2 SYDVKM. CDR3 sequence: CASSLSGREQFF. The CDR3 DNA follows: TGTGCCAGCAGTCTCTCGGGGAGGGAGCAGTTCTTC.